The 29 T cell receptor beta chains in this list originate from one sample, sequenced in a study of cytomegalovirus exposure and HLA in healthy donors. The PCR was carried out with 60 Vbeta primers and 13 Jbeta primers. Profiled with immunoSEQ multiplex PCR; TCRdb holds only in-frame clones, not every one. In the table there are 100,000 to 150,000 clones, 80% to 85% of which are singletons. The sequenced sample consisted of PBMCs. The receptors stem from a man between 18 and 29 years old in good health and CMV-seronegative.

The V gene is TRBV5-6, the J gene TRBJ2-1; D remains unclear. Deletions cut 4 bases from V and 0 bases from J, with 14 bases between. Germline CDR1 SGHDT, CDR2 YYEEEE. This CDR3 comprises 16 residues. In DNA form, the CDR3 reads TGTGCCAGCAGCGGCAGAAAGCGAAGCTCCTACAATGAGCAGTTCTTC. Translated: CASSGRKRSSYNEQFF. The full variable domain, in which reference TRBV5-6 and TRBJ2-1 provide the parts outside the CDR3, is DAGVTQSPTHLIKTRGQQVTLRCSPKSGHDTVSWYQQALGQGPQFIFQYYEEEERQRGNFPDRFSGHQFPNYSSELNVNALLLGDSALYLCASSGRKRSSYNEQFFGPGTRLTVL.

In its sample, this clone was seen a few times. The V gene is TRBV7-3, the J gene TRBJ2-5; 8 nucleotides line up with TRBD2. The CDR3 is made up of 15 amino acids. V gave up 5 bases and J gave up 2 bases; unmatched junction bases: 7. Germline V lookup: CDR1 SGHTA, CDR2 FQGTGA. Here the CDR3 DNA reads TGTGCCAGCAGCCTATCGGGGGGGGTACAAGAGACCCAGTACTTC. It codes for CASSLSGGVQETQYF.

Worth noting for this clone: Other DNA sequences of this sample code for an identical CDR3. The chain employs TRBV10-3 and TRBJ1-5; TRBD1 agrees at 7 bases. This CDR3 is built from 14 residues. Germline loops: CDR1 ENHRY, CDR2 SYGVKD. The V and J ends lost 4 bases and 0 bases, in that order; junction bases with no gene match: 0. The CDR3 region is CAISGTGSNQPQHF. CDR3 bases: TGTGCCATCAGTGGGACAGGTAGCAATCAGCCCCAGCATTTT.

The chain is built from TRBV7-6 and TRBJ1-1, with 8 bases lining up with TRBD1. The germline V gene has CDR1 SGHVS and CDR2 FNYEAQ. This CDR3 contains 16 residues. V trimming: 1 base; J trimming: 4 bases; junction bases outside the gene matches: 8. The CDR3 DNA is TGTGCCAGCAGCTTAGTGTCAGGGGGCGAAGGCACTGAAGCTTTCTTT. It yields the protein CASSLVSGGEGTEAFF.

The chain employs TRBV5-1 and TRBJ1-2, with 8 bases identical to TRBD1. CDR3 size: 16 residues. The germline V gene encodes CDR1 SGHRS and CDR2 YFSETQ. Unmatched junction bases numbered 12, after V lost 2 bases and J lost 6 bases. In DNA form, the CDR3 reads TGCGCCAGCAGCTTACCCTGGGACAGGACTTCGGATGGCTACACCTTC. It yields the protein CASSLPWDRTSDGYTF. Based on the CDR3 plus reference TRBV5-1 and TRBJ1-2, the full variable domain is KAGVTQTPRYLIKTRGQQVTLSCSPISGHRSVSWYQQTPGQGLQFLFEYFSETQRNKGNFPGRFSGRQFSNSRSEMNVSTLELGDSALYLCASSLPWDRTSDGYTFGSGTRLTVV.

The chain recombines TRBV2 with TRBJ2-7, with no clear D. V lost 4 bases to trimming and J lost 4 bases, with 14 bases between them. This CDR3 region has 14 residues. The germline V gene encodes CDR1 SNHLY and CDR2 FYNNEI. CDR3: CASSVALEKYEQYF. DNA of the CDR3: TGTGCCAGCAGTGTAGCACTGGAGAAGTACGAGCAGTACTTC.

V usage is TRBV11-2 and J usage is TRBJ2-2; TRBD2 agrees at 12 bases. This CDR3 is built from 19 residues. V lost 5 bases to trimming and J lost 2 bases; unmatched junction nucleotides: 12. Germline V gives CDR1 SGHAT, CDR2 FQNNGV. The DNA of the CDR3 is TGTGCCAGCAGCCGAGGGGGTCTAGCGGGGGGGGTCAACACCGGGGAGCTGTTTTTT. Residues: CASSRGGLAGGVNTGELFF.

The V call is TRBV2, the J call TRBJ1-1, with D possibly matching TRBD1 (6 bases). The CDR3 consists of 13 residues. Deletions cut 6 bases from V and 4 bases from J, with 12 bases between. CDR1 and CDR2 from the germline V gene are SNHLY and FYNNEI. The CDR3 reads CASSGTSVTEAFF. CDR3 bases: TGTGCCAGCAGCGGGACATCAGTCACTGAAGCTTTCTTT.

In DNA form, the CDR3 reads TGCGCCAGCAGCCACCAGACTAGCCAAAGCTCCTACAATGAGCAGTTCTTC. Translating gives CASSHQTSQSSYNEQFF. This chain connects TRBV5-1 to TRBJ2-1; the match to TRBD2 covers 7 bases. CDR3 length: 17 amino acids. Trimming took 4 bases from V and 0 from J; bases not matched to a gene: 10. Germline CDR1 and CDR2: SGHRS and YFSETQ.

There are a few counts of this clone. The chain uses TRBV4-3 and TRBJ1-2; 7 nucleotides agree with TRBD1. The CDR3 runs 16 residues. Losses at the gene ends were 0 bases for V and 4 bases for J; bases not matched to a gene: 8. CDR1 LGHNA and CDR2 YSLEER come from the germline V gene. The CDR3 sequence is CASSQDTGAGGYGYTF. Here the CDR3 DNA reads TGCGCCAGCAGCCAAGATACAGGGGCGGGGGGCTATGGCTACACCTTC.

The V call is TRBV7-2, the J call TRBJ1-2; D may be TRBD1 (5 bases). Germline values: CDR1 SGHTA, CDR2 FQGNSA. The CDR3 sequence is 14 residues long. With 6 bases removed from V and 6 bases from J, the gap between germline ends came to 17 bases. CDR3 residues: CASSSGTPGHGYTF. The DNA of the CDR3 is TGTGCCAGCAGTTCCGGGACTCCGGGGCATGGCTACACCTTC.

Only one count was recorded for this clone. The chain links TRBV27 to TRBJ1-2; no definite D call. Germline V gene sequence: CDR1 MNHEY, CDR2 SMNVEV (reference sequence). V was trimmed by 7 bases and J by 7 bases, leaving 16 bases between them. This CDR3 is built from 13 residues. As DNA, the CDR3 is TGTGCCAGCAATCCCTCAGGAGGCGGTGGCTACACCTTC. This gives the protein CASNPSGGGGYTF.

This clone was observed a handful of times. The chain joins TRBV6-5 to TRBJ2-7; 7 bases map to TRBD1. CDR1 MNHEY and CDR2 SVGAGI come from the germline V gene. The CDR3 has 14 residues. Trimming cost V 5 bases and J 4 bases; bases outside gene matches: 8. The CDR3 here is CASSKGQTRYEQYF. Written as DNA, the CDR3 is TGTGCCAGCAGTAAGGGACAGACCCGGTACGAGCAGTACTTC.

The chain couples TRBV2 to TRBJ2-2; TRBD1 matches at 7 bases. This CDR3 has 14 residues. J gave up 4 bases and V 6 bases, and 5 bases lay outside the gene matches. Per the germline V gene, CDR1 is SNHLY and CDR2 is FYNNEI. The CDR3 region is CASRTGPRTGELFF. CDR3 coding DNA: TGTGCCAGCAGGACAGGGCCCCGCACCGGGGAGCTGTTTTTT.

The V call is TRBV4-1, the J call TRBJ1-1; D is possibly TRBD1 (6 bases). Per germline, CDR1 MGHRA and CDR2 YSYEKL. The germline V and J ends were trimmed by 4 bases and 0 bases, with 15 bases remaining between them. This CDR3 is 16 amino acids long. CDR3 nucleotide sequence: TGCGCCAGCAGCCCCATACTAGGGGGTCTGAACACTGAAGCTTTCTTT. Translation: CASSPILGGLNTEAFF.

The rearrangement joins TRBV28 to TRBJ2-5; TRBD1 is a possible D gene (6 bases). Per the germline V gene, CDR1 is MDHEN and CDR2 is SYDVKM. V dropped 5 bases and J dropped 2 bases, with 12 bases sitting between them. This CDR3 comprises 14 residues. The DNA for the CDR3 is TGTGCCAGCAGTGTCCGACAGGCTCAAGAGACCCAGTACTTC. Translated, it gives CASSVRQAQETQYF.

CDR3 sequence: CASNPHLGGGYTGELFF. CDR3 sequence (DNA): TGTGCCAGCAACCCTCATCTTGGGGGGGGATACACCGGGGAGCTGTTTTTT. V usage is TRBV11-3 and J usage is TRBJ2-2, with 7 bases fitting TRBD2. The CDR3 extends over 17 amino acids. Per the germline V gene, CDR1 is SGHNT and CDR2 is YENEEA. Trimming took 7 bases from V and 3 from J; bases not matched to a gene: 14.

This clone was observed a single time. The genes are TRBV9 and TRBJ2-3, with 12 nucleotides matching TRBD2. The ends lost 0 bases at V and 5 bases at J; junction bases unmatched: 7. CDR3 length: 17 amino acids. Germline values: CDR1 SGDLS, CDR2 YYNGEE. The CDR3 loop is CASSVAASGGAIDTQYF. CDR3 nucleotides: TGTGCCAGCAGCGTAGCGGCTAGCGGGGGGGCAATAGATACGCAGTATTTT.

The chain combines TRBV30 with TRBJ2-2, with TRBD2 identical over 10 bases. The V segment lost 3 bases and the J segment 8 bases; nucleotides outside the gene matches: 12. The germline CDR1 and CDR2 sequences are GTSNPN and SVGIG (reference sequence). The CDR3 covers 16 residues. This CDR3 reads CAWREPSGGDTGELFF. In nucleotides, the CDR3 is TGTGCCTGGAGGGAGCCTAGCGGGGGAGATACTGGGGAGCTGTTTTTT. Looking up the rest from reference TRBV30 and TRBJ2-2 gives the full variable domain: SQTIHQWPATLVQPVGSPLSLECTVEGTSNPNLYWYRQAAGRGLQLLFYSVGIGQISSEVPQNLSASRPQDRQFILSSKKLLLSDSGFYLCAWREPSGGDTGELFFGEGSRLTVL.

The chain has TRBV19 and TRBJ2-5; D unresolved. The CDR3 spans 14 residues. V lost 7 bases and J lost 1, with 13 bases in between. CDR1 is LNHDA and CDR2 is SQIVND in the germline V gene (reference sequence). In DNA, the CDR3 is TGTGCCAGTAATGAGCAACCCGCCCAAGAGACCCAGTACTTC. As protein: CASNEQPAQETQYF.

CDR3: CASLDRMNTEAFF. The CDR3 DNA is TGTGCCAGCTTGGACAGAATGAACACTGAAGCTTTCTTT. V usage is TRBV6-8 and J usage is TRBJ1-1; a weak D match, TRBD1 (6 bases). CDR1 and CDR2 from the germline V gene are MNHGY and SAAAGT. Trimming stripped 8 bases from V and 0 bases from J, with 10 bases between. The CDR3 totals 13 residues.

The CDR3 is CASSLYISGRDRDTDTQYF. The CDR3, as DNA: TGTGCCAGCAGTTTATACATTTCTGGCCGGGACAGGGACACAGATACGCAGTATTTT. The genes are TRBV28 and TRBJ2-3, with 9 positions matching TRBD1. In germline, CDR1 is MDHEN, CDR2 SYDVKM. The CDR3 spans 19 residues. Trimming at V came to 1 base and at J to 2 bases, leaving 13 bases not matched to a gene. The full variable domain, rest sourced from reference TRBV28 and TRBJ2-3, is DVKVTQSSRYLVKRTGEKVFLECVQDMDHENMFWYRQDPGLGLRLIYFSYDVKMKEKGDIPEGYSVSREKKERFSLILESASTNQTSMYLCASSLYISGRDRDTDTQYFGPGTRLTVL.

J is TRBJ2-7 and V is TRBV27, with a possible D match to TRBD1 (5 bases). The V end lost 6 bases, the J end lost 3 bases, and 12 bases lay between the germline ends. The CDR3 loop spans 13 amino acids. Germline CDR1 reads MNHEY; CDR2 reads SMNVEV (reference sequence). CDR3 protein: CASSLTVIYEQYF. CDR3 DNA sequence: TGTGCCAGCAGCCTGACAGTTATCTACGAGCAGTACTTC.

The chain links TRBV6-4 to TRBJ1-1; a possible D gene is TRBD1 (5 bases). Trimming shortened V by 10 bases and J by 1 base, and 13 bases separated the two germline ends. CDR1 and CDR2 from the germline V gene are MRHNA and SNTAGT. This CDR3 contains 13 residues. The CDR3 loop is CATAEGSNTEAFF. DNA for the CDR3: TGTGCCACCGCGGAGGGGTCGAACACTGAAGCTTTCTTT.

The V gene is TRBV6-5, the J gene TRBJ2-1; 11 nucleotides line up with TRBD2. CDR3 length equals 16 residues. The ends lost 0 bases at V and 8 bases at J; junction bases unmatched: 6. The V gene's germline CDR1 is MNHEY and CDR2 SVGAGI. The CDR3 coding sequence is TGTGCCAGCAGTTACTCGTGGACTAGCGGGTATCATGAGCAGTTCTTC. Protein: CASSYSWTSGYHEQFF.

The V call is TRBV15, the J call TRBJ2-6; 7 bases line up with TRBD1. Looked up from germline, CDR1 is LNHNV and CDR2 is YYDKDF (reference sequence). The V segment lost 1 base and the J segment 5 bases; nucleotides outside the gene matches: 11. This CDR3 has 18 amino acids. CDR3 DNA: TGTGCCACCAGCAGAGTCGGGACAGCCTCGAACCGGGCCAACGTCCTGACTTTC. It specifies CATSRVGTASNRANVLTF.

J is TRBJ2-5 and V is TRBV30; possibly TRBD1 for D (6 bases). The DNA end lines up better with TRBJ2-7; the J call may be wrong. The CDR3 has 12 residues. The germline CDR1 and CDR2 sequences are GTSNPN and SVGIG (reference sequence). CDR3 DNA sequence: TGTGCCTGGAGCGGGACACCCTACGAGCAGTACTTC. Amino acid sequence: CAWSGTPYEQYF.

The V gene is TRBV15, the J gene TRBJ1-6; D perhaps matches TRBD1 (5 bases). The germline V gene encodes CDR1 LNHNV and CDR2 YYDKDF (reference sequence). This CDR3 has 14 residues. V lost 1 base to trimming and J lost 7 bases, with 8 bases between them. The CDR3 is CATSRASGNSPLHF. CDR3 DNA sequence: TGTGCCACCAGCAGAGCCTCAGGGAATTCACCCCTCCACTTT.

The genes are TRBV4-3 and TRBJ1-2, with D unresolved. Trimming pared 0 bases from V and 2 bases from J, leaving 10 bases between. The CDR3 contains 15 residues. The germline V gene encodes CDR1 LGHNA and CDR2 YSLEER. DNA for the CDR3: TGCGCCAGCAGCCAAGATTTTGCAGGAAACTATGGCTACACCTTC. Its translation: CASSQDFAGNYGYTF.